In its sample, the clone carrying this TCR beta chain was seen many times. Its antigen is undetermined. V was shortened by 4 bases and J by 9 bases, with 22 bases between the two germline ends. Germline V gene sequence: CDR1 MNHEY, CDR2 SVGAGI. CDR3 length: 17 residues. The sample originates from a study of early T cells in non-severe SARS-CoV-2 infection. Unique molecular identifiers were affixed to single, distinct cDNA molecules. TCRdb reprocessed the 5' RACE reads via MiXCR and lists one record per CDR3 protein. The sample holds some 57,000 distinct CDR3 sequences, roughly 12% seen once. Regarding the study as a whole: Matching against VDJdb likely underestimated virus-specific expansions, favoring anti-spike CD8.

Sequenced input: whole blood. The chain recombines TRBV6-5 with TRBJ1-6; possible D gene TRBD1, 6 bases. The origin of this receptor is an adult who was a healthcare worker with PCR-confirmed SARS-CoV-2 infection or an uninfected control (not recorded which). The CDR3: CASSSGARSQGGSPLHF. For the CDR3, the DNA is TGTGCCAGCAGTTCAGGGGCGCGGTCCCAGGGCGGTTCACCCCTCCACTTT.